This T cell receptor beta chain comes out of a study of T-cell reconstitution after alpha-beta-depleted transplantation in children. At least ten counts were recorded for this clonotype. What it binds is unknown. The V end was cut by 1 base, the J end by 3 bases, with 10 bases between. The CDR3 is 15 residues long. Germline assignment: CDR1 SEHNR and CDR2 FQNEAQ (reference sequence). A TCRbeta library incorporating unique molecular identifiers was prepared. One entry per CDR3 protein, called by TCRdb with MiXCR from the PCR reads. The sample yields around 670,000 distinct CDR3 sequences, less than 15% seen once. Overall study findings and caveats: Some patients owed their high day-60 TCRbeta diversity to surviving recipient T cells and thymic progenitors. T-cell counts and diversity were attributed mostly to newly produced T cells one year after transplant. Reportedly, alpha-beta T cells present about two months post-transplant originated from several hundred expanded clones of graft origin.

This chain uses TRBV7-9 with TRBJ2-1; D gene ambiguous. The source material was PBMCs, sampled before TCRalphabeta/CD19-depleted stem cell transplant. This TCR was recovered from a girl aged 2 to 9 with congenital amegakaryocytic thrombocytopenia, due to receive a stem cell transplant. For the CDR3, the DNA is TGTGCCAGCAGCTTAGGTCCGGACCTCTACAATGAGCAGTTCTTC. It is translated as CASSLGPDLYNEQFF.